A single sample is the source of the 23 T cell receptor beta chains below, sequenced in a study of graft-versus-host responses after intestinal transplantation. Each mixed lymphocyte reaction held around 200,000 CFSE-labeled responders and around 200,000 irradiated violet-dye-labeled stimulators. Clones were read by immunoSEQ multiplex PCR, and TCRdb kept only the in-frame ones, dropping some. This repertoire shows some 22,000 clones, 40% to 45% found once; its top ten account for approximately 1.7%. The sample in question was alloreactive CD8+ T cells from a mixed lymphocyte reaction culture, obtained before intestinal transplant. Documented subset: CFSE-low proliferating T cells sorted from approximately 6-day pre-transplant mixed lymphocyte reaction (GvH or HvG direction). Receptors originate from a human patient who received an intestinal transplant.

This clone was observed a handful of times. Germline is not matched at one junction end, which may reflect a read error. V is TRBV11-2 and J is TRBJ2-1; 12 bases map to TRBD2. Germline CDR1 is SGHAT and CDR2 is FQNNGV. The CDR3 spans 18 residues. CDR3: CASSLALKTSGSLHEQFF. The CDR3 region has the DNA TGTGCCAGCAGTTTAGCGTTAAAGACTAGCGGGAGTCTCCATGAGCAGTTCTTC.

The chain employs TRBV5-1 and TRBJ2-1, with 9 bases lining up with TRBD2. J lost 7 bases, V lost 7 bases, and 12 bases had no gene match. This CDR3 contains 15 residues. Germline CDR1 SGHRS, CDR2 YFSETQ. The CDR3 DNA reads TGCGCCAGCCACCTAGGGCGGGGGGGCCGAAATGAGCAGTTCTTC. Protein: CASHLGRGGRNEQFF.

The rearrangement uses TRBV6-5 and TRBJ2-3; no clear D gene. Germline-derived CDR1 and CDR2 are MNHEY and SVGAGI. V lost 2 bases and J 3 bases, leaving 12 bases between the germline ends. This CDR3 contains 15 residues. CDR3 sequence reads: CASSYTGRWTDTQYF. For the CDR3, the DNA is TGTGCCAGCAGTTACACTGGCAGGTGGACAGATACGCAGTATTTT.

The chain carries TRBV6-5 and TRBJ1-2; D gene unclear. This CDR3 is 12 amino acids long. V lost 2 bases and J 5 bases, leaving 6 bases between the germline ends. CDR1 is MNHEY, CDR2 SVGAGI, per germline. The CDR3 region has the DNA TGTGCCAGCAGTTACAGGGATTATGGCTACACCTTC. Its translation is CASSYRDYGYTF.

The chain's CDR3 is CASSYSQVGPQHF. The DNA of the CDR3 is TGTGCCAGCAGTTACTCACAGGTTGGGCCCCAGCATTTT. The chain uses TRBV6-6 and TRBJ1-5; weak D call: TRBD1 (5 bases). Germline CDR1 is MNHNY and CDR2 is SVGAGI (reference sequence). The V gene lost 0 bases and the J gene lost 9 bases, with 9 bases spanning the gap. The CDR3 extends over 13 amino acids.

This clone is classed as medium-sized. This chain uses TRBV6-5 with TRBJ1-5; a possible D gene is TRBD1 (6 bases). Germline V gene data show CDR1 as MNHEY and CDR2 as SVGAGI. CDR3 size: 15 residues. Trimming left V 6 bases short and J 0 bases short, with 12 bases between. The CDR3 region is CASRSGQTSNQPQHF. CDR3 coding DNA: TGTGCCAGCAGATCCGGACAGACTAGCAATCAGCCCCAGCATTTT.

The chain combines TRBV5-8 with TRBJ2-5; D unresolved. The germline V gene encodes CDR1 SGHTS and CDR2 YDEGEE. CDR3 size: 13 residues. Trimming took off 4 bases at V and 5 bases at J, with 12 bases between the two ends. CDR3 in amino acids: CASSGIIWETQYF. CDR3 in DNA: TGTGCCAGCAGCGGTATCATTTGGGAGACCCAGTACTTC.

By sample fraction, this clone is medium-sized. The chain carries TRBV25-1 and TRBJ1-2, with D possibly TRBD1 on 6 matching bases. Deletions cut 3 bases from V and 6 bases from J, with 11 bases between. Germline V gene data show CDR1 as MGHDK and CDR2 as SYGVNS. CDR3 length: 13 amino acids. The DNA for the CDR3 is TGTGCCAGCAGTGAGGGGGGCGGCCATGGCTACACCTTC. It codes for CASSEGGGHGYTF.

The genes are TRBV9 and TRBJ2-3; the D is unclear. Germline V lookup: CDR1 SGDLS, CDR2 YYNGEE. The ends were cut back, 0 bases at V and 3 bases at J, with 8 bases in the middle. This CDR3 is built from 14 residues. CDR3 DNA: TGTGCCAGCAGCGTAGGGCTAAATACAGATACGCAGTATTTT. This sequence encodes CASSVGLNTDTQYF.

The gene calls are TRBV6-6 and TRBJ2-5; D remains ambiguous. This CDR3 has 16 residues. V was trimmed by 7 bases and J by 3 bases, leaving 21 bases between them. Germline-derived CDR1 and CDR2 are MNHNY and SVGAGI (reference sequence). CDR3 in DNA: TGTGCCAGCACCCAGACGGGCTACGGCAGAAAAGAGACCCAGTACTTC. It is translated as CASTQTGYGRKETQYF.

The chain joins TRBV6-6 to TRBJ1-1; D unresolved. The germline V gene has CDR1 MNHNY and CDR2 SVGAGI (reference sequence). V lost 8 bases, J lost 4 bases, and 17 bases lay in between. The CDR3 extends over 14 amino acids. CDR3 region: CASRTGMKGTEAFF. As DNA, the CDR3 is TGTGCCAGCCGGACCGGGATGAAGGGCACTGAAGCTTTCTTT.

The chain carries TRBV27 and TRBJ1-5; D unresolved. Germline V gives CDR1 MNHEY, CDR2 SMNVEV (reference sequence). The CDR3 has 13 residues. V was clipped by 3 bases and J by 0 bases, with 3 bases between them. CDR3 coding DNA: TGTGCCAGCAGTTTTTATAGCAATCAGCCCCAGCATTTT. It specifies CASSFYSNQPQHF.

The chain is built from TRBV5-1 and TRBJ1-1, with D perhaps TRBD1 (5 bases). Germline CDR1 is SGHRS and CDR2 is YFSETQ. This CDR3 is built from 13 residues. V gave up 2 bases and J gave up 1 base, with 6 bases separating them. The CDR3 sequence is CASSFQGNTEAFF. The CDR3 nucleotides read TGCGCCAGCAGCTTCCAGGGGAACACTGAAGCTTTCTTT.

The J gene is TRBJ2-7, the V gene TRBV29-1; 12 bases agree with TRBD2. The CDR3 consists of 13 residues. Trimming cost V 7 bases and J 3 bases; bases outside gene matches: 4. Germline V lookup: CDR1 SQVTM, CDR2 ANQGSEA. CDR3 nucleotides: TGCAGCGCACTAGCGGGAGGCCGCTACGAGCAGTACTTC. Its protein product is CSALAGGRYEQYF.

The chain links TRBV7-6 to TRBJ1-1; D not resolved. The CDR3 runs to 13 residues. Germline V gives CDR1 SGHVS, CDR2 FNYEAQ. The ends were cut back, 1 base at V and 0 bases at J, with 3 bases in the middle. The CDR3 loop reads CASSLGMNTEAFF. The CDR3 bases are TGTGCCAGCAGCTTAGGCATGAACACTGAAGCTTTCTTT.

This clone was detected a few times. The chain carries TRBV6-7 and TRBJ1-5; D is unresolved. TRBV6-7 is labeled an ORF, and its function is uncertain. Trimming shortened V by 2 bases and J by 2 bases, and 16 bases separated the two germline ends. This CDR3 has 17 residues. The chain's CDR3 is CASSYPTTATRNQPQHF. The CDR3 DNA reads TGTGCCAGCAGTTACCCTACGACCGCGACCCGCAATCAGCCCCAGCATTTT.

The chain joins TRBV6-6 to TRBJ1-1; no firm D call. The CDR3 contains 13 residues. Germline lookup yields CDR1 MNHNY and CDR2 SVGAGI (reference sequence). V was trimmed by 4 bases and J by 0 bases, leaving 6 bases between them. The CDR3: CASSWTVNTEAFF. The CDR3 DNA reads TGTGCCAGCAGTTGGACGGTGAACACTGAAGCTTTCTTT.

This chain joins TRBV27 and TRBJ2-3; 7 bases are a match to TRBD2. The trim removed 7 bases at V and 7 bases at J, leaving 8 bases unmatched. The CDR3 covers 13 residues. Germline CDR1 and CDR2: MNHEY and SMNVEV (reference sequence). CDR3 sequence: CASKLAATHTQYF. In DNA form, the CDR3 reads TGTGCCAGCAAGCTAGCGGCTACCCATACGCAGTATTTT.

A few counts support this clone. This chain links TRBV7-2 with TRBJ2-7, with D perhaps being TRBD1 or TRBD2 (5 bases each). The CDR3 is 14 residues long. With 3 bases removed from V and 2 bases from J, the gap between germline ends came to 11 bases. Germline CDR1 is SGHTA and CDR2 is FQGNSA. The CDR3 is CASSLGDGAYEQYF. CDR3 bases: TGTGCCAGCAGCTTGGGGGACGGGGCCTACGAGCAGTACTTC.

The rearrangement links TRBV10-3 to TRBJ1-2; 8 nucleotides line up with TRBD1. This CDR3 has 13 residues. J was trimmed by 6 bases and V by 10 bases; bases with no gene match: 10. Germline V gene lookup returns CDR1 ENHRY and CDR2 SYGVKD. For the CDR3, the DNA is TGTGCCAGTGGGGACAGGAGCCGGGATGGCTACACCTTC. The encoded protein is CASGDRSRDGYTF.

This clone is medium-sized. The V call is TRBV19, the J call TRBJ2-2; D not certain. The germline V gene encodes CDR1 LNHDA and CDR2 SQIVND (reference sequence). The CDR3 totals 13 residues. Between the trimmed V and J ends, which lost 6 bases and 6 bases, there was a span of 11 bases. This CDR3 reads CASRTSLAGELFF. The CDR3 DNA is TGTGCCAGTAGGACCTCCCTGGCCGGGGAGCTGTTTTTT. The variable domain in full, with the rest retrieved from reference TRBV19 and TRBJ2-2, is DGGITQSPKYLFRKEGQNVTLSCEQNLNHDAMYWYRQDPGQGLRLIYYSQIVNDFQKGDIAEGYSVSREKKESFPLTVTSAQKNPTAFYLCASRTSLAGELFFGEGSRLTVL.

This chain uses TRBV14 with TRBJ1-4; D uncertain. The CDR3 is made up of 14 amino acids. The V gene's germline CDR1 is SGHDN and CDR2 FVKESK. The V and J ends lost 6 bases and 4 bases respectively, with 12 bases between them. DNA for the CDR3: TGTGCCAGCAGTCCTTCCGCTCGTAATGAAAAACTGTTTTTT. Its protein product is CASSPSARNEKLFF.

The chain couples TRBV5-1 to TRBJ2-2; 10 nucleotides align to TRBD2. Trimming at V came to 4 bases and at J to 6 bases, leaving 6 bases not matched to a gene. The CDR3 extends over 15 amino acids. Per germline, CDR1 SGHRS and CDR2 YFSETQ. The CDR3, as DNA: TGCGCCAGCAGCGGCGTTCTAGCGGGAGCCGGGGAGCTGTTTTTT. It codes for CASSGVLAGAGELFF.